A selection of T cell receptor beta chains follows, all from one sample in a study of blood T cell repertoires in COVID-19. TCRdb's table, derived via immunoSEQ multiplex PCR, lists solely in-frame clones and lacks some. The table lists over 200,000 clones, approximately 81% of them singletons. The specimen was PBMCs or T cells enriched from blood (not recorded which). All receptors derive from a woman in her forties or fifties with acute COVID-19. CDR3s include the opening cysteine and the closing phenylalanine or tryptophan. Each record gives: clone size, J gene, D gene, V gene, CDR3 protein, CDR3 DNA. The D gene is left open where the match is weak. Only part of the rows carry a size: once, few, many, or a class if the clone is expanded.

size: -
J: TRBJ2-5
D: TRBD2
V: TRBV15
CDR3: CATSRDLTTQSGRSRETQYF
DNA: TGTGCCACCAGCAGAGACCTCACAACACAAAGCGGGAGGAGCAGGGAGACCCAGTACTTC

size: -
J: TRBJ2-1
D: TRBD1
V: TRBV29-1
CDR3: CSTMGQSSYNEQFF
DNA: TGCAGCACAATGGGACAGAGCTCCTACAATGAGCAGTTCTTC

size: -
J: TRBJ1-2
D: TRBD1
V: TRBV28
CDR3: CASSLGGTGYGYTF
DNA: TGTGCCAGCAGTTTAGGCGGGACAGGGTATGGCTACACCTTC

size: -
J: TRBJ2-5
D: TRBD2
V: TRBV5-1
CDR3: CASSLSISLGLQETQYF
DNA: TGCGCCAGCAGCTTGAGTATATCGTTGGGACTACAAGAGACCCAGTACTTC

size: -
J: TRBJ2-3
D: TRBD1
V: TRBV7-2
CDR3: CASSLMGQGTDTQYF
DNA: TGTGCCAGCAGCTTAATGGGACAGGGAACAGATACGCAGTATTTT

size: -
J: TRBJ2-4
D: -
V: TRBV30
CDR3: CAWSVTVLGGIQYF
DNA: TGTGCCTGGAGTGTGACAGTACTAGGGGGCATTCAGTACTTC

size: -
J: TRBJ2-7
D: TRBD1
V: TRBV5-4
CDR3: CASSFGTGSYEQYF
DNA: TGTGCCAGCAGCTTTGGGACAGGGTCCTACGAGCAGTACTTC

size: -
J: TRBJ1-5
D: TRBD1
V: TRBV7-9
CDR3: CASSLEGAVRQPQHF
DNA: TGTGCCAGCAGCTTAGAGGGGGCTGTAAGGCAGCCCCAGCATTTT

size: -
J: TRBJ2-7
D: TRBD2
V: TRBV7-2
CDR3: CASSASTSVAHEQYF
DNA: TGTGCCAGCAGCGCCTCGACTAGCGTCGCTCACGAGCAGTACTTC

size: -
J: TRBJ2-2
D: TRBD2
V: TRBV7-9
CDR3: CASSLVGGLAGVRSGELFF
DNA: TGTGCCAGCAGCTTGGTCGGAGGACTAGCGGGAGTAAGGTCCGGGGAGCTGTTTTTT

size: few
J: TRBJ2-4
D: -
V: TRBV29-1
CDR3: CSVVGGVENIQYF
DNA: TGCAGCGTTGTAGGGGGAGTGGAAAACATTCAGTACTTC

size: -
J: TRBJ1-6
D: TRBD1
V: TRBV27
CDR3: CASSGTGVSYNSPLHF
DNA: TGTGCCAGCAGTGGGACAGGGGTATCCTATAATTCACCCCTCCACTTT

size: -
J: TRBJ1-2
D: TRBD1
V: TRBV4-3
CDR3: CASSQAGQYGYTF
DNA: TGCGCCAGCAGCCAAGCGGGACAGTATGGCTACACCTTC

size: -
J: TRBJ2-3
D: TRBD2
V: TRBV7-6
CDR3: CASSPQSGGGGDTQYF
DNA: TGTGCCAGCAGCCCCCAATCCGGGGGGGGAGGAGATACGCAGTATTTT

size: once
J: TRBJ2-3
D: -
V: TRBV4-3
CDR3: CASSPDTHTQYF
DNA: TGCGCCAGCAGCCCTGACACTCATACGCAGTATTTT

size: -
J: TRBJ2-5
D: -
V: TRBV19
CDR3: CASSTGILQGAETQYF
DNA: TGTGCCAGTAGTACGGGAATCCTACAAGGTGCAGAGACCCAGTACTTC

size: -
J: TRBJ1-5
D: -
V: TRBV4-1
CDR3: CASSQDRDSNQPQHF
DNA: TGCGCCAGCAGCCAGGACAGAGATAGCAATCAGCCCCAGCATTTT

size: -
J: TRBJ2-7
D: -
V: TRBV9
CDR3: CASSVFGGEGEQYF
DNA: TGTGCCAGCAGCGTATTTGGAGGCGAAGGCGAGCAGTACTTC